A single sample gave rise to the 13 T cell receptor beta chains below, sequenced in a study of cytomegalovirus exposure and HLA in healthy donors. The PCR employed 60 Vbeta primers together with 13 Jbeta primers. Method: immunoSEQ multiplex PCR; TCRdb's copy keeps in-frame clones and lacks some. The data show about 140,000 clones, with about 75% seen just once and about 3.5% held by the top ten. The sample comprised PBMCs. These receptor sequences come from a man aged 40-49 years in good health and CMV-seronegative.

V is TRBV27 and J is TRBJ2-3; 8 positions agree with TRBD2. CDR3 length equals 17 residues. The germline V gene has CDR1 MNHEY and CDR2 SMNVEV (reference sequence). With 1 base clipped from V and 3 bases from J, the junction kept 9 bases outside the gene matches. The CDR3 reads CASSLYTSGGGTDTQYF. The CDR3, as DNA: TGTGCCAGCAGTTTATACACTTCGGGGGGGGGAACAGATACGCAGTATTTT.

This rearrangement joins TRBV6-6 to TRBJ1-4; no clear D. The V gene lost 4 bases and the J gene lost 7 bases, with 4 bases spanning the gap. The V gene's germline CDR1 is MNHNY and CDR2 SVGAGI (reference sequence). The CDR3 has 11 amino acids. The CDR3 protein is CASSSREKLFF. The CDR3 nucleotides are TGTGCCAGCAGTTCGCGTGAAAAACTGTTTTTT.

The rearrangement links TRBV7-3 to TRBJ2-5, with 9 bases lining up with TRBD1. With the DNA end fitting TRBJ2-7 better, the J assignment may be wrong. Germline V gives CDR1 SGHTA, CDR2 FQGTGA. The CDR3 is 13 residues long. DNA of the CDR3: TGTGCCAGCAGCTACGACAGGGGGGACGAGCAGTACTTC. Its protein product is CASSYDRGDEQYF.

This chain uses TRBV19 with TRBJ2-5; 11 positions match TRBD2. V gave up 3 bases and J gave up 9 bases; unmatched junction bases: 12. Germline assignment: CDR1 LNHDA and CDR2 SQIVND (reference sequence). The CDR3 is 16 residues long. The CDR3 nucleotides are TGTGCCAGTAGTATGGGGCTAGCGGGGGGCCGCAGGGCCCAGTACTTC. This codes for CASSMGLAGGRRAQYF.

The chain carries TRBV6-5 and TRBJ1-2; D not certain. This CDR3 region has 13 residues. Germline values: CDR1 MNHEY, CDR2 SVGAGI. The V gene lost 4 bases and the J gene lost 4 bases, with 10 bases spanning the gap. CDR3 sequence: CASSSRFAYGYTF. Here the CDR3 DNA reads TGTGCCAGCAGTTCGAGGTTCGCCTATGGCTACACCTTC.

The chain uses TRBV7-8 and TRBJ2-5; 9 nucleotides match TRBD1. The germline CDR1 and CDR2 sequences are SGHVS and FQNEAQ. This CDR3 region has 14 residues. Trimming removed 5 bases from V and 3 bases from J; junction bases left unmatched: 4. CDR3: CASSLWTGEETQYF. The CDR3 DNA reads as TGTGCCAGCAGCCTCTGGACAGGGGAAGAGACCCAGTACTTC.

The gene calls are TRBV10-2 and TRBJ2-5; D gene ambiguous. Trimming stripped 0 bases from V and 1 base from J, with 9 bases between. Germline CDR1 is WSHSY and CDR2 is SAAADI. The CDR3 sequence is 15 residues long. Written as DNA, the CDR3 is TGCGCCAGCAGTGAGTCGAGACACCTCCAAGAGACCCAGTACTTC. The encoded protein is CASSESRHLQETQYF.

CDR3 bases: TGTGCCAGCAGCCAGACAGGGCGTGGATATGAAAAACTGTTTTTT. Translation gives CASSQTGRGYEKLFF. The chain is built from TRBV7-2 and TRBJ1-4; 7 nucleotides agree with TRBD1. Germline V gene sequence: CDR1 SGHTA, CDR2 FQGNSA. The CDR3 spans 15 residues. The ends lost 5 bases at V and 6 bases at J; junction bases unmatched: 9.

The CDR3 sequence: CASSQDRELGYTF. The DNA of the CDR3 is TGTGCCAGCAGCCAGGACAGGGAATTAGGCTACACCTTC. The rearrangement joins TRBV5-8 to TRBJ1-2, with 8 bases that match TRBD1. The CDR3 contains 13 residues. The trim removed 4 bases at V and 8 bases at J, leaving 7 bases unmatched. Germline CDR1 reads SGHTS; CDR2 reads YDEGEE. Supplemented by reference TRBV5-8 and TRBJ1-2, the full variable domain reads EAGVTQSPTHLIKTRGQQATLRCSPISGHTSVYWYQQALGLGLQFLLWYDEGEERNRGNFPPRFSGRQFPNYSSELNVNALELEDSALYLCASSQDRELGYTFGSGTRLTVV.

The genes are TRBV7-9 and TRBJ2-7, with 12 bases aligning to TRBD2. The germline V gene encodes CDR1 SEHNR and CDR2 FQNEAQ (reference sequence). CDR3 length: 15 residues. The V gene end was trimmed by 2 bases and the J gene end by 2 bases; junction bases not matched to a gene: 1. In DNA, the CDR3 is TGTGCCAGCAGCTTAAGGACTAGCGGGACCTACGAGCAGTACTTC. Translating it yields CASSLRTSGTYEQYF.

This clone has only a few counts. V and J are TRBV5-1 and TRBJ1-1; TRBD1 is a possible D gene (6 bases). The V gene lost 3 bases and the J gene lost 0 bases, with 9 bases spanning the gap. The CDR3 length is 14 residues. Germline CDR1 is SGHRS and CDR2 is YFSETQ. CDR3 coding DNA: TGCGCCAGCAGCTCGGACAGCTTGAACACTGAAGCTTTCTTT. Translating it yields CASSSDSLNTEAFF.

The chain links TRBV5-1 to TRBJ1-1; a weak D match, TRBD1 (5 bases). Trimming took off 4 bases at V and 2 bases at J, with 24 bases between the two ends. Germline values: CDR1 SGHRS, CDR2 YFSETQ. This CDR3 is built from 18 residues. The CDR3 sequence is CASSPQPGGSRYNTEAFF. The CDR3 DNA reads TGCGCCAGCAGCCCCCAGCCCGGGGGGTCGCGATACAACACTGAAGCTTTCTTT.

In its sample, this clone was seen once. The V and J genes are TRBV5-1 and TRBJ2-5; TRBD1 aligns across 9 bases. The DNA end lines up better with TRBJ2-7; the J call may be wrong. Germline V gene lookup returns CDR1 SGHRS and CDR2 YFSETQ. This CDR3 region has 14 residues. CDR3 sequence (DNA): TGCGCCAGCAGCCCCGGGACAGGGTCCTACGAGCAGTACTTC. Translating gives CASSPGTGSYEQYF.